The 31 T cell receptor beta chains in this list originate from one sample, sequenced in a study of blood T cell dynamics during melanoma immunotherapy. Only in-frame clones appear in the TCRdb table, and some are missing; sequencing was by immunoSEQ multiplex PCR. Found here are approximately 9,500 clones, roughly 90% of them singletons; the top ten hold 7.4%. Time point specified: pre-treatment baseline. Source: blood, taken from a patient treated with checkpoint blockade. The receptors derive from a human donor with melanoma.

The chain couples TRBV7-2 to TRBJ1-1; D unclear. This CDR3 is 14 amino acids long. Deletions cut 1 base from V and 14 bases from J, with 20 bases between. The V gene's germline CDR1 is SGHTA and CDR2 FQGNSA. CDR3 sequence: CASSLEWAGGQLFF. CDR3 nucleotide sequence: TGTGCCAGCAGCTTAGAATGGGCAGGCGGTCAGCTCTTCTTT.

The rearrangement joins TRBV4-2 to TRBJ2-5, with 7 bases matching TRBD2. This CDR3 spans 15 amino acids. V lost 0 bases, J lost 5 bases, and 6 bases stayed unmatched. The germline CDR1 and CDR2 sequences are LGHNA and YNFKEQ. The CDR3 DNA reads TGTGCCAGCAGCCAAGAGGTGGGAGGGCGTGAGACCCAGTACTTC. Its translation is CASSQEVGGRETQYF.

V gene TRBV2 combines with J gene TRBJ1-5; 7 bases line up with TRBD1. With V trimmed by 6 bases and J by 3 bases, 5 bases remained unmatched. The CDR3 contains 14 residues. Germline CDR1 SNHLY, CDR2 FYNNEI. CDR3: CASRGDSTNQPQHF. As DNA, the CDR3 is TGTGCCAGCAGGGGGGACAGTACCAATCAGCCCCAGCATTTT.

This chain connects TRBV6-1 to TRBJ2-3; a weak D match, TRBD2 (6 bases). The ends were cut back, 4 bases at V and 2 bases at J, with 13 bases in the middle. Germline CDR1 and CDR2: MNHNS and SASEGT. The length of the CDR3 is 15 residues. The CDR3 reads CASSASGLDTDTQYF. In nucleotides, the CDR3 is TGTGCCAGCAGTGCCTCGGGACTGGACACAGATACGCAGTATTTT.

For this clone: At one end the junction does not follow the germline gene, possibly because of a read error. This same CDR3 is encoded by further DNA sequences in the sample. The chain recombines TRBV5-1 with TRBJ1-1, with D possibly being TRBD1 (5 bases). The CDR3 contains 16 residues. CDR1 and CDR2 (germline): SGHRS, YFSETQ. The CDR3 here is CASRRSQGKGNTEAFF. As DNA, the CDR3 is TGCGCCAGCAGGCGGTCTCAGGGCAAGGGAAACACTGAAGCCTTCTTT.

This rearrangement joins TRBV5-1 to TRBJ2-1; 12 bases agree with TRBD2. Trimming cost V 4 bases and J 1 base; bases outside gene matches: 3. Germline CDR1 reads SGHRS; CDR2 reads YFSETQ. The length of the CDR3 is 16 residues. The CDR3 bases are TGCGCCAGCAGCCCAGGGACTAGCGGGTCCTACAATGAGCAGTTCTTC. It yields the protein CASSPGTSGSYNEQFF. Full variable domain (missing parts from reference TRBV5-1 and TRBJ2-1): KAGVTQTPRYLIKTRGQQVTLSCSPISGHRSVSWYQQTPGQGLQFLFEYFSETQRNKGNFPGRFSGRQFSNSRSEMNVSTLELGDSALYLCASSPGTSGSYNEQFFGPGTRLTVL.

This chain joins TRBV7-2 and TRBJ2-3; no reliable D call. The CDR3 totals 14 residues. The V end lost 0 bases, the J end lost 4 bases, and 8 bases lay between the germline ends. CDR1 and CDR2 from the germline V gene are SGHTA and FQGNSA. CDR3 DNA sequence: TGTGCCAGCAGCTTAGCGGCCGCATCAGATACGCAGTATTTT. Its protein product is CASSLAAASDTQYF.

The V and J genes are TRBV27 and TRBJ2-3, with D uncertain. Per germline, CDR1 MNHEY and CDR2 SMNVEV (reference sequence). The CDR3 runs 12 residues. The V gene lost 5 bases and the J gene lost 6 bases, with 9 bases spanning the gap. The CDR3 region has the DNA TGTGCCAGCAGTCCTAACTACGATACGCAGTATTTT. Protein sequence: CASSPNYDTQYF.

V is TRBV11-2 and J is TRBJ2-1; D uncertain. Trimming took off 5 bases at V and 0 bases at J, with 14 bases between the two ends. This CDR3 contains 16 residues. Looked up from germline, CDR1 is SGHAT and CDR2 is FQNNGV. CDR3 in DNA: TGTGCCAGCAGCCCCCTCGGTTTCAGCTCCTACAATGAGCAGTTCTTC. Its protein is CASSPLGFSSYNEQFF.

The chain has TRBV19 and TRBJ2-3; no reliable D call. The V end was cut by 7 bases, the J end by 0 bases, with 5 bases between. The CDR3 loop spans 12 amino acids. Germline lookup yields CDR1 LNHDA and CDR2 SQIVND (reference sequence). The CDR3 sequence is CASISSTDTQYF. Written as DNA, the CDR3 is TGTGCCAGTATCTCTAGCACAGATACGCAGTATTTT.

The gene calls are TRBV7-2 and TRBJ1-1; tentatively, D is TRBD1 (6 bases). The V gene's germline CDR1 is SGHTA and CDR2 FQGNSA. Trimming took off 4 bases at V and 2 bases at J, with 17 bases between the two ends. The CDR3 consists of 16 residues. The CDR3 region is CASSYTGQTSNTEAFF. The CDR3, as DNA: TGTGCCAGCAGCTACACGGGACAAACTTCTAACACTGAAGCTTTCTTT. The entire variable domain, with the rest obtained from reference TRBV7-2 and TRBJ1-1, is as follows: GAGVSQSPSNKVTEKGKDVELRCDPISGHTALYWYRQSLGQGLEFLIYFQGNSAPDKSGLPSDRFSAERTGGSVSTLTIQRTQQEDSAVYLCASSYTGQTSNTEAFFGQGTRLTVV.

The chain recombines TRBV7-3 with TRBJ2-2; tentative D call: TRBD1 (5 bases). CDR3 size: 16 residues. The V and J ends lost 1 base and 0 bases respectively, with 9 bases between them. Germline-derived CDR1 and CDR2 are SGHTA and FQGTGA. CDR3 region: CASSLNPQANTGELFF. The CDR3 coding sequence is TGTGCCAGCAGCTTAAACCCACAGGCGAACACCGGGGAGCTGTTTTTT.

The DNA of the CDR3 is TGTGCCAGCTCACAGCGCCTGAGCACAGATACGCAGTATTTT. Translated: CASSQRLSTDTQYF. The rearrangement links TRBV18 to TRBJ2-3; D uncertain. Germline V CDR1 and CDR2: KGHSH, LQKENI. Between the trimmed V and J ends, which lost 4 bases and 0 bases, there was a span of 8 bases. The CDR3 covers 14 residues. The full variable domain, rest sourced from reference TRBV18 and TRBJ2-3, is NAGVMQNPRHLVRRRGQEARLRCSPMKGHSHVYWYRQLPEEGLKFMVYLQKENIIDESGMPKERFSAEFPKEGPSILRIQQVVRGDSAAYFCASSQRLSTDTQYFGPGTRLTVL.

The chain combines TRBV2 with TRBJ2-7; D uncertain. Trimming removed 0 bases from V and 2 bases from J, with 5 bases in between. This CDR3 is 13 amino acids long. Germline CDR1 and CDR2: SNHLY and FYNNEI. The CDR3 coding sequence is TGTGCCAGCAGTGAAGCGAATACCTACGAGCAGTACTTC. Translating it yields CASSEANTYEQYF.

The chain couples TRBV2 to TRBJ2-7; tentatively, D is TRBD2 (6 bases). V gave up 6 bases and J gave up 2 bases, with 11 bases separating them. The CDR3 spans 13 residues. Per germline, CDR1 SNHLY and CDR2 FYNNEI. CDR3 coding DNA: TGTGCCAGCAGGAGGGGACTTACCTACGAGCAGTACTTC. It encodes CASRRGLTYEQYF.

The chain recombines TRBV7-9 with TRBJ2-7; D not certain. From germline, CDR1 is SEHNR and CDR2 FQNEAQ (reference sequence). The CDR3 has 15 residues. V lost 4 bases to trimming and J lost 5 bases, with 18 bases between them. The CDR3 region has the DNA TGTGCCAGCAGCTCACCCCTTGATCTATTCGACGAGCAGTACTTC. Protein sequence: CASSSPLDLFDEQYF.

The V gene is TRBV6-5, the J gene TRBJ2-3, with 7 bases fitting TRBD1. Unmatched junction bases numbered 12, after V lost 6 bases and J lost 6 bases. There are 15 residues in the CDR3. Per the germline V gene, CDR1 is MNHEY and CDR2 is SVGAGI. The CDR3 reads CASSTPQGSGDTQYF. The CDR3 DNA follows: TGTGCCAGCAGCACTCCACAGGGGTCAGGGGATACGCAGTATTTT.

The V gene is TRBV5-1, the J gene TRBJ2-6; tentative D call: TRBD1 (5 bases). Germline loops: CDR1 SGHRS, CDR2 YFSETQ. V lost 0 bases, J lost 3 bases, and 13 bases lay in between. This CDR3 has 17 residues. CDR3 loop: CASSLDVGAGGANVLTF. The CDR3 DNA reads TGCGCCAGCAGCTTGGACGTAGGGGCTGGTGGGGCCAACGTCCTGACTTTC.

This clone was seen only once. The rearrangement links TRBV2 to TRBJ2-5, with 11 bases lining up with TRBD2. The J segment lost 4 bases and the V segment lost 8 bases, leaving 6 bases of the junction unmatched. In germline, CDR1 is SNHLY, CDR2 FYNNEI. This CDR3 has 14 residues. The CDR3 loop reads CASDGGLAGETQYF. CDR3 nucleotides: TGTGCCAGCGATGGCGGACTAGCGGGAGAGACCCAGTACTTC.

The chain is built from TRBV5-1 and TRBJ2-1, with 10 bases aligning to TRBD2. In germline, CDR1 is SGHRS, CDR2 YFSETQ. The CDR3 length is 17 residues. Trimming cost V 2 bases and J 5 bases; bases outside gene matches: 10. CDR3 DNA: TGCGCCAGCAGCTTAGGAACACTAGCGGGACGGGACAATGAGCAGTTCTTC. Its protein product is CASSLGTLAGRDNEQFF.

The chain recombines TRBV6-1 with TRBJ1-5; unclear D gene. Germline CDR1 MNHNS, CDR2 SASEGT. The CDR3 covers 12 residues. V was trimmed by 1 base and J by 6 bases, leaving 4 bases between them. CDR3 loop: CASSEDVQPQHF. The CDR3 DNA reads TGTGCCAGCAGTGAAGACGTTCAGCCCCAGCATTTT.

The chain uses TRBV20-1 and TRBJ2-1; no reliable D call. Between the trimmed V and J ends, which lost 4 bases and 9 bases, there was a span of 7 bases. CDR1 is DFQATT and CDR2 is SNEGSKA in the germline V gene (reference sequence). The CDR3 totals 10 residues. In DNA form, the CDR3 reads TGCAGTGCTATGGGTGGTGAGCAGTTCTTC. It codes for CSAMGGEQFF.

The gene calls are TRBV7-3 and TRBJ1-2; TRBD1 aligns across 8 bases. Germline CDR1 SGHTA, CDR2 FQGTGA. CDR3 size: 12 residues. V shed 5 bases, J shed 14 bases, and the junction held 10 bases outside the gene matches. The CDR3 DNA reads TGTGCCAGCAGCGCGTTCGACAGGGGCTTAACCTTC. Translation: CASSAFDRGLTF.

V gene TRBV9 combines with J gene TRBJ2-2, with D possibly called TRBD1 or TRBD2 (5 bases each). The CDR3 sequence is 14 residues long. CDR1 is SGDLS and CDR2 is YYNGEE in the germline V gene. Trimming pared 3 bases from V and 7 bases from J, leaving 13 bases between. The CDR3 region has the DNA TGTGCCAGCAGCGGGGACCCCCTAGTCGGGGAGCTGTTTTTT. Translating it yields CASSGDPLVGELFF. The complete variable domain, with remaining parts taken from reference TRBV9 and TRBJ2-2, reads DSGVTQTPKHLITATGQRVTLRCSPRSGDLSVYWYQQSLDQGLQFLIQYYNGEERAKGNILERFSAQQFPDLHSELNLSSLELGDSALYFCASSGDPLVGELFFGEGSRLTVL.

The V call is TRBV27, the J call TRBJ2-7; tentative D call: TRBD2 (6 bases). V shed 6 bases and J shed 3 bases, with 15 bases lying between them. The germline gives CDR1 MNHEY, CDR2 SMNVEV (reference sequence). The CDR3 totals 14 residues. The CDR3 spells CASSLLAGHYEQYF. Here the CDR3 DNA reads TGTGCCAGCAGCCTATTGGCGGGGCACTACGAGCAGTACTTC.

The chain couples TRBV28 to TRBJ2-7; 10 bases are shared with TRBD1. This CDR3 has 15 residues. Germline-derived CDR1 and CDR2 are MDHEN and SYDVKM. V dropped 3 bases and J dropped 5; count of bases not matched to a gene: 7. The CDR3 DNA reads as TGTGCCAGCAGTTTGAAGGGGACAGGGGTCCACGAGCAGTACTTC. Protein sequence: CASSLKGTGVHEQYF. Full variable domain (outside the CDR3, taken from reference TRBV28 and TRBJ2-7): DVKVTQSSRYLVKRTGEKVFLECVQDMDHENMFWYRQDPGLGLRLIYFSYDVKMKEKGDIPEGYSVSREKKERFSLILESASTNQTSMYLCASSLKGTGVHEQYFGPGTRLTVT.

The chain is built from TRBV4-2 and TRBJ1-2; no clear D gene. The germline V and J ends were trimmed by 0 bases and 4 bases, with 24 bases remaining between them. Germline CDR1 reads LGHNA; CDR2 reads YNFKEQ. The CDR3 covers 19 residues. CDR3 bases: TGTGCCAGCAGCCAAGATAGGGCCCAAGGGAGGAGGAGGTTCTATGGCTACACCTTC. Its translation: CASSQDRAQGRRRFYGYTF.

CDR3 DNA sequence: TGCGCCAGCAGCTTTACTAGCGGTAACACCGGGGAGCTGTTTTTT. This gives the protein CASSFTSGNTGELFF. This chain links TRBV5-1 with TRBJ2-2; 8 bases are a match to TRBD2. After removal of 2 bases from V and 2 bases from J, the junction contained 2 bases not matched to a gene. In germline, CDR1 is SGHRS, CDR2 YFSETQ. The CDR3 is made up of 15 amino acids.

The V and J genes are TRBV27 and TRBJ2-1, with 7 bases identical to TRBD2. This CDR3 has 15 amino acids. V shed 4 bases, J shed 4 bases, and the junction held 7 bases outside the gene matches. Germline values: CDR1 MNHEY, CDR2 SMNVEV (reference sequence). CDR3 residues: CASSSPGGGYNEQFF. The CDR3 nucleotides are TGTGCCAGCAGTTCTCCCGGGGGAGGGTACAATGAGCAGTTCTTC.

The genes are TRBV28 and TRBJ1-4, with TRBD1 identical over 9 bases. In germline, CDR1 is MDHEN, CDR2 SYDVKM. The CDR3 has 16 amino acids. Trimming removed 6 bases from V and 5 bases from J; junction bases left unmatched: 10. CDR3 in amino acids: CASSQTPGTGNEKLFF. DNA for the CDR3: TGTGCCAGCAGCCAAACCCCGGGGACAGGGAATGAAAAACTGTTTTTT.

This clone was counted a few times. The chain carries TRBV11-1 and TRBJ2-2, with D hard to call. The CDR3 contains 13 residues. Deletions cut 1 base from V and 7 bases from J, with 7 bases between. The germline gives CDR1 SGHAT, CDR2 FQDESV (reference sequence). DNA for the CDR3: TGTGCCAGCAGCTTAGTGGTCCGCGGGGAGCTGTTTTTT. The encoded protein is CASSLVVRGELFF.